The 25 T cell receptor beta chains below all came from one sample that was sequenced in a study of beta chain features in type 1 diabetes (dated by TCRdb to 2016 to 2019). The library was made by the immunoSEQ multiplex PCR assay. The entire isolated RNA was reverse transcribed using the High Capacity cDNA Reverse Transcription Kit, and thus expressed TCRB transcripts were sequenced. As stored in TCRdb, this immuneACCESS dataset retains in-frame rearrangements with V and J assigned. A fraction of the clones does not appear; measured against another copy, unresolved V genes explain less than half of the discrepancy, and the remainder lacks a known reason. Present in this sample are 300,000 to 450,000 clones, roughly 21% of which were seen just once. The top ten hold 0.044% of the sample. Input material: naive CD4+ T cells from blood. The sample's cell subset or site label, decoded: true naive CD4+ T cells. These receptor sequences come from a woman under 30 in good health.

The CDR3 sequence is CASSLFGASGNTIYF. In DNA, the CDR3 is TGTGCCAGCAGCTTATTTGGGGCATCTGGAAACACCATATATTTT. V gene TRBV7-9 combines with J gene TRBJ1-3; D perhaps matches TRBD1 (5 bases). This CDR3 has 15 residues. CDR1 and CDR2 from the germline V gene are SEHNR and FQNEAQ (reference sequence). V was cut by 2 bases and J by 1 base, with 9 bases left in between.

The chain uses TRBV29-1 and TRBJ2-5, with a weak D call TRBD2 (6 bases). There are 15 residues in the CDR3. CDR1 and CDR2 from the germline V gene are SQVTM and ANQGSEA. Deletions cut 3 bases from V and 4 bases from J, with 18 bases between. In DNA form, the CDR3 reads TGCAGCGTTGAGCTCCGCGGCGGGGTCGGAGAGACCCAGTACTTC. Its translation is CSVELRGGVGETQYF.

This clone was seen only a few times. Here the CDR3 reads CASSQGPGRNQPQHF. DNA for the CDR3: TGCGCCAGCAGCCAAGGGCCAGGGCGGAATCAGCCCCAGCATTTT. The chain is built from TRBV4-1 and TRBJ1-5; D possibly corresponds to TRBD1 (5 bases). Germline CDR1 is MGHRA and CDR2 is YSYEKL. This CDR3 is built from 15 residues. Trimming took 1 base from V and 4 from J, leaving 11 bases between them.

The chain employs TRBV4-2 and TRBJ2-7, with TRBD2 matching over 7 bases. The CDR3 is 15 amino acids. CDR1 and CDR2 from the germline V gene are LGHNA and YNFKEQ. V was pared by 0 bases and J by 9 bases, with 11 bases of the junction left unmatched. The CDR3 protein is CASSQEGGSEVWQYF. The CDR3 DNA sequence: TGTGCCAGCAGCCAAGAGGGCGGGAGTGAGGTTTGGCAGTACTTC.

The J gene is TRBJ2-1, the V gene TRBV6-4; TRBD2 matches at 8 bases. The CDR3 consists of 16 residues. Germline-derived CDR1 and CDR2 are MRHNA and SNTAGT. J gave up 2 bases and V 0 bases, and 3 bases lay outside the gene matches. In nucleotides, the CDR3 is TGTGCCAGCAGTGACTCGCCGGGGGGGCCCTACAATGAGCAGTTCTTC. Its translation: CASSDSPGGPYNEQFF.

The chain recombines TRBV2 with TRBJ2-1, with D possibly matching TRBD2 (5 bases). The CDR3 runs 13 residues. The ends were cut back, 2 bases at V and 7 bases at J, with 9 bases in the middle. Germline CDR1 is SNHLY and CDR2 is FYNNEI. In DNA form, the CDR3 reads TGTGCCAGCAGTGAATCCGGGGATAATGAGCAGTTCTTC. As protein: CASSESGDNEQFF. The full variable domain, rest sourced from reference TRBV2 and TRBJ2-1, is EPEVTQTPSHQVTQMGQEVILRCVPISNHLYFYWYRQILGQKVEFLVSFYNNEISEKSEIFDDQFSVERPDGSNFTLKIRSTKLEDSAMYFCASSESGDNEQFFGPGTRLTVL.

This clone has a handful of counts. The chain has TRBV10-3 and TRBJ2-1, with TRBD1 matching over 8 bases. J was trimmed by 10 bases and V by 6 bases; bases with no gene match: 11. CDR1 ENHRY and CDR2 SYGVKD come from the germline V gene. The CDR3 runs to 14 residues. The CDR3 nucleotides are TGTGCCATCAGGGGTGACAGGGGCGGTTGGGAGCAGTTCTTC. This gives the protein CAIRGDRGGWEQFF.

This clone has more than one count but fewer than ten. V and J are TRBV5-6 and TRBJ2-5, with D possibly TRBD1 on 6 matching bases. Germline loops: CDR1 SGHDT, CDR2 YYEEEE. The CDR3 contains 14 residues. Trimming removed 2 bases from V and 3 bases from J, with 11 bases in between. The CDR3 sequence is CASSLRGQKETQYF. The CDR3 nucleotides read TGTGCCAGCAGCTTACGAGGACAGAAAGAGACCCAGTACTTC.

The chain couples TRBV2 to TRBJ2-3; a possible D gene is TRBD2 (7 bases). The CDR3 is 17 residues long. Germline V gene sequence: CDR1 SNHLY, CDR2 FYNNEI. V lost 6 bases and J lost 2, with 21 bases in between. The CDR3 bases are TGTGCCAGCAGGGGGGGGCGGACCGTCATCTCCACAGATACGCAGTATTTT. As protein: CASRGGRTVISTDTQYF.

About this clone: The sample carries other DNA sequences with the same CDR3. This chain uses TRBV30 with TRBJ1-3; D remains ambiguous. V was cut by 4 bases and J by 0 bases, with 4 bases left in between. This CDR3 has 12 amino acids. From germline, CDR1 is GTSNPN and CDR2 SVGIG (reference sequence). In DNA, the CDR3 is TGTGCCTGGACAGGCTCTGGAAACACCATATATTTT. Residues: CAWTGSGNTIYF.

This clone was seen more than once but under ten times. The V and J genes are TRBV6-5 and TRBJ2-3; a weak D match, TRBD1 (6 bases). CDR3 length: 14 residues. Trimming left V 2 bases short and J 4 bases short, with 10 bases between. The germline CDR1 and CDR2 sequences are MNHEY and SVGAGI. CDR3 bases: TGTGCCAGCAGTTACAACAGGGTGGCAGATACGCAGTATTTT. It specifies CASSYNRVADTQYF.

This clone was found a few times. This sequence joins TRBV4-3 and TRBJ1-1, with 8 bases lining up with TRBD1. The V and J ends lost 0 bases and 7 bases, in that order; junction bases with no gene match: 7. The CDR3 loop spans 15 amino acids. Germline CDR1 LGHNA, CDR2 YSLEER. CDR3 nucleotides: TGCGCCAGCAGCCAAGATTTAGGGACAGGACTTGAAGCTTTCTTT. Amino acid sequence: CASSQDLGTGLEAFF.

This clone was counted only a few times. The chain carries TRBV30 and TRBJ1-1, with a weak D call TRBD1 (5 bases). Trimming stripped 0 bases from V and 5 bases from J, with 13 bases between. The CDR3 consists of 14 residues. Per germline, CDR1 GTSNPN and CDR2 SVGIG (reference sequence). Written as DNA, the CDR3 is TGTGCCTGGAGTGTATCGGGGGGGGAAACTGAAGCTTTCTTT. It encodes CAWSVSGGETEAFF.

The table lists this clone with a few counts. The genes are TRBV19 and TRBJ1-6; 10 nucleotides agree with TRBD1. This CDR3 is 14 amino acids long. The J segment lost 9 bases and the V segment lost 5 bases, leaving 4 bases of the junction unmatched. CDR1 LNHDA and CDR2 SQIVND come from the germline V gene (reference sequence). As DNA, the CDR3 is TGTGCCAGTAGTCCCGGACAGGGGGGTTCACCCCTCCACTTT. It is translated as CASSPGQGGSPLHF. The complete variable domain, with remaining parts taken from reference TRBV19 and TRBJ1-6, reads DGGITQSPKYLFRKEGQNVTLSCEQNLNHDAMYWYRQDPGQGLRLIYYSQIVNDFQKGDIAEGYSVSREKKESFPLTVTSAQKNPTAFYLCASSPGQGGSPLHFGNGTRLTVT.

This clone was recorded a few times. The genes are TRBV7-8 and TRBJ1-2; TRBD1 agrees at 10 bases. The CDR3 extends over 16 amino acids. Germline CDR1 SGHVS, CDR2 FQNEAQ. V shed 0 bases, J shed 7 bases, and the junction held 8 bases outside the gene matches. In nucleotides, the CDR3 is TGTGCCAGCAGCTTAGCTGAGACAGGGGGCGCGACTGGCTACACCTTC. It translates to CASSLAETGGATGYTF. Together with reference TRBV7-8 and TRBJ1-2, the CDR3 gives the full variable domain: GAGVSQSPRYKVAKRGQDVALRCDPISGHVSLFWYQQALGQGPEFLTYFQNEAQLDKSGLPSDRFFAERPEGSVSTLKIQRTQQEDSAVYLCASSLAETGGATGYTFGSGTRLTVV.

This clone was seen a few times. The chain uses TRBV5-1 and TRBJ1-4, with D unclear. The CDR3 is made up of 15 amino acids. Trimming cost V 1 base and J 0 bases, with 7 bases left between them. From germline, CDR1 is SGHRS and CDR2 YFSETQ. The CDR3 DNA sequence: TGCGCCAGCAGCTTGACAGTTACAACTAATGAAAAACTGTTTTTT. It encodes CASSLTVTTNEKLFF.

This clone was observed a few times. For the CDR3, the DNA is TGTGCCAGCAGTGCCTCGACGGTGAGGATGGAGACCCAGTACTTC. Protein product: CASSASTVRMETQYF. This chain links TRBV6-1 with TRBJ2-5; D is unresolved. V was pared by 4 bases and J by 5 bases, with 17 bases between. This CDR3 is 15 amino acids long. The germline V gene encodes CDR1 MNHNS and CDR2 SASEGT.

The J gene is TRBJ1-2, the V gene TRBV27; 10 nucleotides align to TRBD1. The length of the CDR3 is 15 residues. Germline assignment: CDR1 MNHEY and CDR2 SMNVEV (reference sequence). With V trimmed by 5 bases and J by 8 bases, 11 bases remained unmatched. The DNA of the CDR3 is TGTGCCAGCAGTACCCCGGGACAGGGGTGGCGGGGCTACACCTTC. Its translation: CASSTPGQGWRGYTF.

This clone was counted a few times. This sequence joins TRBV25-1 and TRBJ1-1, with no clear D. From germline, CDR1 is MGHDK and CDR2 SYGVNS. Trimming cost V 10 bases and J 0 bases, with 15 bases left between them. This CDR3 contains 14 residues. The CDR3: CANLRTGLNTEAFF. The CDR3 nucleotides are TGTGCCAACCTCAGGACGGGATTGAACACTGAAGCTTTCTTT.

Turning to this clone: This sample includes further DNA sequences coding for the same CDR3. The chain employs TRBV29-1 and TRBJ2-3, with 7 bases that match TRBD1. The J segment lost 4 bases and the V segment lost 4 bases, leaving 2 bases of the junction unmatched. The V gene's germline CDR1 is SQVTM and CDR2 ANQGSEA. The CDR3 is made up of 12 amino acids. The CDR3 is CSVVTGADTQYF. For the CDR3, the DNA is TGCAGCGTTGTTACAGGGGCAGATACGCAGTATTTT.

The chain combines TRBV14 with TRBJ2-7; D is possibly TRBD1 (6 bases). The CDR3 consists of 17 residues. Trimming took 3 bases from V and 3 from J, leaving 21 bases between them. Germline CDR1 and CDR2: SGHDN and FVKESK. The CDR3 reads CASSQTSGQRNIYEQYF. CDR3 coding DNA: TGTGCCAGCAGCCAGACCAGTGGACAGAGAAACATCTACGAGCAGTACTTC.

This clone has only a few counts. This chain connects TRBV29-1 to TRBJ2-1; 10 nucleotides agree with TRBD1. CDR1 is SQVTM and CDR2 is ANQGSEA in the germline V gene. This CDR3 has 17 residues. Trimming removed 0 bases from V and 2 bases from J; junction bases left unmatched: 7. CDR3 loop: CSVEDRTGGTPYNEQFF. The CDR3 DNA follows: TGCAGCGTTGAAGATCGGACAGGGGGGACACCCTACAATGAGCAGTTCTTC.

CDR3 sequence reads: CASSFGQIYNYGYTF. The CDR3 DNA reads TGCGCCAGCAGCTTCGGACAAATCTATAACTATGGCTACACCTTC. The chain combines TRBV4-1 with TRBJ1-2; D perhaps matches TRBD1 (5 bases). Germline values: CDR1 MGHRA, CDR2 YSYEKL. The length of the CDR3 is 15 residues. With 5 bases removed from V and 1 base from J, the gap between germline ends came to 14 bases.

This clone appeared a few times. In the same sample, other DNA sequences code for this CDR3. The rearrangement uses TRBV11-1 and TRBJ1-1; D call uncertain. The CDR3 has 13 residues. Germline loops: CDR1 SGHAT, CDR2 FQDESV (reference sequence). The V gene lost 1 base and the J gene lost 1 base, with 4 bases spanning the gap. Here the CDR3 reads CASSLGQNTEAFF. The CDR3 DNA reads TGTGCCAGCAGCTTAGGACAGAACACTGAAGCTTTCTTT.

The chain employs TRBV29-1 and TRBJ2-6, with 9 bases aligning to TRBD2. The ends lost 1 base at V and 2 bases at J; junction bases unmatched: 6. Germline lookup yields CDR1 SQVTM and CDR2 ANQGSEA. The CDR3 sequence is 17 residues long. The CDR3 coding sequence is TGCAGCGTTGAAGTCGTTGGCGGGGGGGCTGGGGCCAACGTCCTGACTTTC. Translated, it gives CSVEVVGGGAGANVLTF.